This TCR beta chain was profiled in a study of blood T cells in healthy people across ages. Next came a second PCR, run for roughly 6 to 11 cycles, which used a sample-barcoded 5' primer along with a J-beta primer mix. MiXCR, run by TCRdb on the 5' RACE reads, gives a single entry per CDR3 protein. The table has fewer than 600,000 distinct CDR3 sequences, roughly a quarter seen once; the top ten hold about 3.3%. Study-wide results and caveats: The percentage of naive T cells correlated strongly with TCR beta diversity.

Details on this clonotype: Its antigen remains unknown.

The ends were cut back, 1 base at V and 4 bases at J, with 7 bases in the middle. Per germline, CDR1 SEHNR and CDR2 FQNEAQ (reference sequence). CDR3 length equals 13 residues. This same sample was also taken into another study, of T cells of mothers and their children. That report notes: About 2.8 million TCR beta reads per child versus over 9.5 million per mother. Mother-child pairs who were related displayed a slightly higher overlap than unrelated pairs, a difference that was non-significant.

The sample comprised blood. This chain joins TRBV7-9 and TRBJ1-2; no firm D call. The sequence came from a boy between 2 and 10 years old in good health. CDR3 loop: CASSLEQSYGYTF. The CDR3, as DNA: TGTGCCAGCAGCTTAGAACAGTCCTATGGCTACACCTTC.